The clone carrying this T cell receptor (beta chain) was seen more than once but under ten times. A single record per CDR3 protein comes from TCRdb applying MiXCR to the 5' RACE reads. The sample has about 690,000 distinct CDR3 sequences, approximately 22% seen once; the top ten hold around 4.4%. This sample stems from a study of identical twins. Unmatched junction bases numbered 10, after V lost 0 bases and J lost 12 bases. This CDR3 has 14 amino acids. Germline V gene sequence: CDR1 SGDLS, CDR2 YYNGEE. The data were also submitted as part of a second study, on T cells expressing NK-cell markers. That source reports: In several experiments, sorting was restricted to alpha-beta TCR T cells by an anti-gamma-delta TCR antibody.

The chain recombines TRBV9 with TRBJ2-7, with TRBD2 matching over 9 bases. The sequenced sample consisted of PBMCs. This sequence was found in a woman aged 18-29 years in good health. CDR3: CASSVDPSAGGLYF. The CDR3, as DNA: TGTGCCAGCAGCGTAGATCCTTCCGCGGGAGGGCTGTACTTC.